This entry concerns a single T cell receptor (beta chain). The sample comes from a study of blood T cell repertoires in COVID-19. This CDR3 spans 16 amino acids. Trimming cost V 2 bases and J 8 bases; bases outside gene matches: 11. The germline CDR1 and CDR2 sequences are KGHSH and LQKENI. In the authors' workflow: Estimation of nucleated cell counts was performed using reference gene primer amplification. TCRdb's table, derived via immunoSEQ multiplex PCR, lists solely in-frame clones and lacks some. V, J and clone size reflect that table, while D and trimming were determined from the DNA. This sample yields 250,000 to 350,000 clones, of which roughly 88% are seen a single time; 5.5% to 8.5% belongs to the top ten.

The specimen was peripheral blood. The V call is TRBV18, the J call TRBJ1-4; TRBD1 agrees at 7 bases. This TCR was sampled from a woman aged 25 to 39 who had recovered from COVID-19. This CDR3 is CASSPTMAGGGEKLFF. The DNA for the CDR3 is TGTGCCAGCTCACCAACTATGGCAGGGGGTGGCGAAAAACTGTTTTTT.